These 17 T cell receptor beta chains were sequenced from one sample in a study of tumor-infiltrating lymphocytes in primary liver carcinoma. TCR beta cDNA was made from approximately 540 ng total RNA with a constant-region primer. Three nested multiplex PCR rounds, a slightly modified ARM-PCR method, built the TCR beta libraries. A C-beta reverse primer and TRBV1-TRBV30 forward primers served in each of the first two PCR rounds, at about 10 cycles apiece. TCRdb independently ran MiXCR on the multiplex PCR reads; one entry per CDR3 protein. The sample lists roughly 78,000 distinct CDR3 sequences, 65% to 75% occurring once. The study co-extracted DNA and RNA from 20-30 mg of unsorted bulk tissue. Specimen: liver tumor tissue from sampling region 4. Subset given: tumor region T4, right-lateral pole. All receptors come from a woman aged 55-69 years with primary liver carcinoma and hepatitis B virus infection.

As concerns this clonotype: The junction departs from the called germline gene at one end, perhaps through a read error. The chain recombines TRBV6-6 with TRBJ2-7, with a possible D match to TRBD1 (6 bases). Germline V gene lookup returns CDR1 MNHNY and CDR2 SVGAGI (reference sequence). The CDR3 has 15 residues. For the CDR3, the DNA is TGTGCCAACAGTTACAGGACAGAGTTAGGGTACGAGCAGTACTTC. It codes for CANSYRTELGYEQYF.

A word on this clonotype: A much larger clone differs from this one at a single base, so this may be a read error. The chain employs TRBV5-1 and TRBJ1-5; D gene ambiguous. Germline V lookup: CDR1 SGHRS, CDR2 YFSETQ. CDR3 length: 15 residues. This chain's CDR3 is CASSLTGSSDQPHHF. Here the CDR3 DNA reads TGCGCCAGCAGCTTGACGGGGTCTAGCGATCAGCCCCATCATTTT.

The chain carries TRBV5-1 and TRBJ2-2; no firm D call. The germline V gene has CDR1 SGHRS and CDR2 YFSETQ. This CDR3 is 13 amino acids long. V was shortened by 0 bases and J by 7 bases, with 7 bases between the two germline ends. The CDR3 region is CASSLGDIGELFF. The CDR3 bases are TGCGCCAGCAGCTTGGGAGACATCGGGGAGCTGTTTTTT.

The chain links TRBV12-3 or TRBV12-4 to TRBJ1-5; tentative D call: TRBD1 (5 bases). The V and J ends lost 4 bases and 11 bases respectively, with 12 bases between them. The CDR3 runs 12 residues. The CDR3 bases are TGTGCCAGCAGTTGGGGGGTTCGGTCCCAGCATTTT. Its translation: CASSWGVRSQHF.

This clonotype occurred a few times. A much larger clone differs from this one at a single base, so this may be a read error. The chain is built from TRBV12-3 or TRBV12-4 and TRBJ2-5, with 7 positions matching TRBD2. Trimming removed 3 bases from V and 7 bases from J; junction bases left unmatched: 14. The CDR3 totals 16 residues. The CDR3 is CASSLGSAGEGGTQYF. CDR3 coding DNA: TGTGCCAGCAGTTTGGGGTCTGCGGGAGAGGGTGGGACCCAGTACTTC.

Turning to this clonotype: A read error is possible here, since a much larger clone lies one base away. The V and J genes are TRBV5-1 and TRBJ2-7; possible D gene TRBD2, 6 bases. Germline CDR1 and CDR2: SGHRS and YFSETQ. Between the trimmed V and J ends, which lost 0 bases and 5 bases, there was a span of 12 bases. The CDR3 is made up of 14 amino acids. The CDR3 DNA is TGCGCCAGCAGCTTGGTTCGCGGGAAAAACGAGCAGTACTTC. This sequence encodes CASSLVRGKNEQYF.

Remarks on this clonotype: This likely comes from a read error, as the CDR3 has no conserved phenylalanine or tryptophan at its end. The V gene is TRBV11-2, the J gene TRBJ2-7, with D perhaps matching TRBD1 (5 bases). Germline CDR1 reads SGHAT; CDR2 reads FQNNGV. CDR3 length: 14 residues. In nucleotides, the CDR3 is TGTGCCAACAGCTTAAGGAGATGGGGCTACGAACAGTACCTC. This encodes CANSLRRWGYEQYL.

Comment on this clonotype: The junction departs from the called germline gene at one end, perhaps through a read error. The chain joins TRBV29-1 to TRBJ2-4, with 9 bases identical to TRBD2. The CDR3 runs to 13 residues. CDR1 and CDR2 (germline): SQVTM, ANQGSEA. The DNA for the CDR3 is TGCAGCGTTGAGGTGACTAGCGGAAACATTCAGTATTTC. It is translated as CSVEVTSGNIQYF. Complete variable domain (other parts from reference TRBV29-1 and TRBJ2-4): SAVISQKPSRDICQRGTSLTIQCQVDSQVTMMFWYRQQPGQSLTLIATANQGSEATYESGFVIDKFPISRPNLTFSTLTVSNMSPEDSSIYLCSVEVTSGNIQYFGAGTRLSVL.

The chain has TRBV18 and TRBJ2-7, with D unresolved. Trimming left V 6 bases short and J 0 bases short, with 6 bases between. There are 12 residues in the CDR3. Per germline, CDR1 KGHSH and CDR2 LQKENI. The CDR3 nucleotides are TGTGCCAGCTCCTTTAACTCCTACGAGCAGTACTTC. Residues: CASSFNSYEQYF.

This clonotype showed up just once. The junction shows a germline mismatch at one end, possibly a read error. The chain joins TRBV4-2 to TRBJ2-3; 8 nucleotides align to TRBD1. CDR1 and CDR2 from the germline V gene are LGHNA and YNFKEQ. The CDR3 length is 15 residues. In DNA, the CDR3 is TGTGCCTGCAGCCCGACCCAGGGGGCCATAGATACGCAGTATTTT. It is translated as CACSPTQGAIDTQYF.

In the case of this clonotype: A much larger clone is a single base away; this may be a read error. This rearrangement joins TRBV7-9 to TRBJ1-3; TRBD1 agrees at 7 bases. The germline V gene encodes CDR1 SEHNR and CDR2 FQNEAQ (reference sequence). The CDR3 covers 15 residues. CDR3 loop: CASSATTGAGYTIYF. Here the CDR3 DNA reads TGTGCCAGCAGCGCCACCACAGGGGCTGGATACACCATATATTTT. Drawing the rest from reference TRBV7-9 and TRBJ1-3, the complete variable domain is DTGVSQNPRHKITKRGQNVTFRCDPISEHNRLYWYRQTLGQGPEFLTYFQNEAQLEKSRLLSDRFSAERPKGSFSTLEIQRTEQGDSAMYLCASSATTGAGYTIYFGEGSWLTVV.

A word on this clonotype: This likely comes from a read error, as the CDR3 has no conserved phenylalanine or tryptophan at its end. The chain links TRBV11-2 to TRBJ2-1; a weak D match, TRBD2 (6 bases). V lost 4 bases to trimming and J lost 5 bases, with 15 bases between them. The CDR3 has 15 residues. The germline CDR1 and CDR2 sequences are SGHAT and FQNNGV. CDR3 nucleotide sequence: TGTGCCAGCAGCTGGGCTGGGGGGTTTAACAATGAGCAGTTCCTC. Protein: CASSWAGGFNNEQFL.

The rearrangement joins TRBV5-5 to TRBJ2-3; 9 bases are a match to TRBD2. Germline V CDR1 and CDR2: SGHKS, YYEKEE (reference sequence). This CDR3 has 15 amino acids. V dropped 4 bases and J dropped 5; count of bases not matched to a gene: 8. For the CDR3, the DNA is TGTGCCAGCAGCGTATTAACTAGCGGGTTAGATACGCAGTATTTT. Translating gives CASSVLTSGLDTQYF.

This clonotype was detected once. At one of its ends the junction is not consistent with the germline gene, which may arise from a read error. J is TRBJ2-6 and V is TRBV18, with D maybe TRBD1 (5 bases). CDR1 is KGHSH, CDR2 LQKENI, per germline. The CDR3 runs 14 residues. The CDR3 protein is CASSPGSGANFLTF. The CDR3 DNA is TGTGCCAGCTCCCCAGGGTCTGGGGCCAACTTCCTGACTTTC.

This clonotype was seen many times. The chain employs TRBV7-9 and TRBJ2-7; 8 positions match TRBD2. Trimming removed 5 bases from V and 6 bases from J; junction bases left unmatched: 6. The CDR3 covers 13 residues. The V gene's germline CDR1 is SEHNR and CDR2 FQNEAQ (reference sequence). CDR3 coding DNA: TGTGCCAGCAGCGCGTTAGCGGGACTCGAGCAGTACTTC. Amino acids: CASSALAGLEQYF.

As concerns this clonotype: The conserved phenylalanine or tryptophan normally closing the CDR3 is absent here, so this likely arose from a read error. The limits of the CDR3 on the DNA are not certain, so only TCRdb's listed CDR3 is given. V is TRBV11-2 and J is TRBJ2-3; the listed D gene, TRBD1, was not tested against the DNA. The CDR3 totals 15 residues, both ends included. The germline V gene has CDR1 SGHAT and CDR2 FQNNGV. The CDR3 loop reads CASSPQRGGLDTHYL.

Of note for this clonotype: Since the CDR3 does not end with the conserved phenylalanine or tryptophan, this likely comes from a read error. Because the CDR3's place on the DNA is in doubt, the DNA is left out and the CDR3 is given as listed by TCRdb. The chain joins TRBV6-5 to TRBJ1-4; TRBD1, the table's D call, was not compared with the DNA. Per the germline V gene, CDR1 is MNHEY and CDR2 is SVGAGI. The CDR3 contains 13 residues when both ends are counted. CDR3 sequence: CASSSRTVEKLYL.